The rows below give T cell receptor beta chains drawn from one sample of a study of cytomegalovirus exposure and HLA in healthy donors. TCRdb's copy holds only in-frame clones and misses some; the assay was immunoSEQ multiplex PCR. The repertoire holds 130,000 to 150,000 clones, with about 72% as singletons. Source material: PBMCs. The receptors were gathered from a man in his forties in good health and CMV-seronegative. Both conserved end residues are part of each CDR3. A D gene is named only where the DNA matches it firmly. Clone size is stated in some rows and not others, as once, few, many or a class when expanded.

CDR3aa	CDR3nt	v_gene	j_gene	abundance	d_gene
CASTIQGISTDTQYF	TGCGCCAGCACCATACAGGGTATTAGCACAGATACGCAGTATTTT	TRBV5-1	TRBJ2-3	.	.
CASSLAYNEQFF	TGCGCCAGCAGCTTGGCTTACAATGAGCAGTTCTTC	TRBV5-1	TRBJ2-1	few	.
CASSLGGGVGQETQYF	TGTGCCAGCAGCTTAGGTGGAGGGGTCGGGCAAGAGACCCAGTACTTC	TRBV7-2	TRBJ2-5	.	.
CASSYASTGTDTQYF	TGTGCCAGCAGTTACGCCTCTACAGGCACAGATACGCAGTATTTT	TRBV6-5	TRBJ2-3	once	.
CASSSGLVRGSGETQYF	TGTGCCAGCAGCTCAGGACTAGTTAGGGGGTCGGGAGAGACCCAGTACTTC	TRBV5-4	TRBJ2-5	.	.
CASTLLAGSDTQYF	TGTGCCAGCACCCTACTAGCGGGATCAGATACGCAGTATTTT	TRBV6-1	TRBJ2-3	.	TRBD2
CASSLGPRETQYF	TGCGCCAGCAGCTTGGGACCGCGGGAGACCCAGTACTTC	TRBV5-1	TRBJ2-5	.	.
CASSLGPLAGDSYEQYF	TGTGCCAGCAGCTTGGGCCCACTAGCGGGGGACTCCTACGAGCAGTACTTC	TRBV7-6	TRBJ2-7	.	TRBD2
CASSLIGGTGELFF	TGTGCCAGCAGCTTAATCGGGGGTACCGGGGAGCTGTTTTTT	TRBV7-2	TRBJ2-2	few	.
CASSSSQGGRGYTF	TGTGCCAGCTCATCCTCTCAGGGGGGAAGGGGCTACACCTTC	TRBV18	TRBJ1-2	.	TRBD1
CASSPGPTGVWEKLFF	TGTGCCAGCAGCCCCGGGCCGACAGGGGTGTGGGAAAAACTGTTTTTT	TRBV2	TRBJ1-4	.	TRBD1
CATSRQGGQPQHF	TGTGCCACCAGCCGCCAAGGAGGACAGCCCCAGCATTTT	TRBV15	TRBJ1-5	.	.
CASSSIQGGNSPLHF	TGTGCCAGCAGCTCCATACAGGGCGGTAATTCACCCCTCCACTTT	TRBV5-6	TRBJ1-6	.	.
CASSLVGATSYEQYF	TGTGCCAGCAGTTTAGTGGGAGCGACCTCCTACGAGCAGTACTTC	TRBV27	TRBJ2-7	.	.
CASSRARLNEVDEQYF	TGTGCCAGCAGTCGTGCCCGCCTAAACGAAGTGGACGAGCAGTACTTC	TRBV7-9	TRBJ2-7	.	.
CASSWSQFNQPQHF	TGTGCCAGCAGTTGGAGTCAGTTCAATCAGCCCCAGCATTTT	TRBV6-5	TRBJ1-5	few	.
CAITQGADQPQHF	TGTGCCATCACACAGGGGGCCGATCAGCCCCAGCATTTT	TRBV10-3	TRBJ1-5	.	TRBD1
CASSSRDFSYEQYF	TGTGCCAGCAGCTCCCGGGACTTCTCTTACGAGCAGTACTTC	TRBV7-9	TRBJ2-7	once	.
CASSQSDWRETQYF	TGTGCCAGCAGTCAATCGGACTGGCGGGAGACCCAGTACTTC	TRBV6-5	TRBJ2-5	.	.
CASSYSTGVGDSPLHF	TGTGCCAGCAGTTACTCGACTGGGGTAGGGGATTCACCCCTCCACTTT	TRBV6-5	TRBJ1-6	once	.
CASSPKVRENTEAFF	TGTGCCAGCTCACCAAAAGTCCGGGAGAACACTGAAGCTTTCTTT	TRBV18	TRBJ1-1	.	.
CASREGGDSYNEQFF	TGTGCCAGCAGGGAGGGCGGAGACTCCTACAATGAGCAGTTCTTC	TRBV6-1	TRBJ2-1	.	.
CASSLDQRLSNQPQHF	TGTGCCAGCAGCTTAGATCAGAGACTTAGCAATCAGCCCCAGCATTTT	TRBV7-8	TRBJ1-5	.	.
CASSSYRDRALSGNTIYF	TGTGCCAGCAGCTCCTATCGGGACAGAGCCCTTTCTGGAAACACCATATATTTT	TRBV5-8	TRBJ1-3	.	TRBD1
CASSPGQLARTDTQYF	TGTGCCAGCTCACCGGGCCAGCTCGCCCGCACAGATACGCAGTATTTT	TRBV18	TRBJ2-3	.	.
CAISESMLYGASGAYEQYF	TGTGCCATCAGTGAGTCTATGCTATACGGGGCTAGCGGAGCCTACGAGCAGTACTTC	TRBV10-3	TRBJ2-7	.	TRBD2
CASSLAGTDYGYTF	TGTGCCAGCAGCTTAGCAGGGACTGACTATGGCTACACCTTC	TRBV7-2	TRBJ1-2	few	.
CASSGERDTGGYTF	TGTGCCAGCAGTGGAGAACGGGACACTGGTGGCTACACCTTC	TRBV6-1	TRBJ1-2	.	.
CASSTRNTGGPGGEQYF	TGTGCCAGCAGTACAAGGAACACAGGGGGCCCGGGAGGCGAGCAGTACTTC	TRBV13	TRBJ2-7	.	TRBD1
CASSLWGTGSNEQYF	TGTGCCAGCAGCTTATGGGGCACAGGGTCCAACGAGCAGTACTTC	TRBV7-2	TRBJ2-7	.	.
CASSWGLEYEQYF	TGTGCCAGCAGTTGGGGACTAGAGTACGAGCAGTACTTC	TRBV6-5	TRBJ2-7	.	TRBD2
CASSSPGLAGASYNEQFF	TGTGCCAGCAGCTCCCCCGGACTAGCGGGAGCGTCCTACAATGAGCAGTTCTTC	TRBV7-2	TRBJ2-1	few	TRBD2
CASSRRDNYEQYF	TGTGCCAGCAGCCGCCGGGACAACTACGAGCAGTACTTC	TRBV13	TRBJ2-7	few	.
CAWSVWGQWTEAFF	TGTGCCTGGAGTGTATGGGGCCAGTGGACTGAAGCTTTCTTT	TRBV30	TRBJ1-1	.	.
CASSFYGTAGNTIYF	TGTGCCAGCAGCTTTTACGGGACAGCTGGAAACACCATATATTTT	TRBV7-9	TRBJ1-3	.	TRBD1
CASRWNRGLYGYTF	TGTGCCAGCAGATGGAACAGGGGACTCTATGGCTACACCTTC	TRBV28	TRBJ1-2	.	TRBD1
CASSQGSSGYNEQFF	TGTGCCAGCAGCCAAGGATCCAGCGGTTACAATGAGCAGTTCTTC	TRBV14	TRBJ2-1	.	.
CASSSHSGIYNEQFF	TGTGCCAGCAGCTCCCATAGCGGGATCTACAATGAGCAGTTCTTC	TRBV7-9	TRBJ2-1	once	TRBD2
CASSLNPSGGGYNEQFF	TGTGCCAGCAGCTTAAATCCTAGCGGGGGGGGTTACAATGAGCAGTTCTTC	TRBV7-3	TRBJ2-1	.	TRBD2
CASSNGGRTGELFF	TGCGCCAGCAGCAACGGAGGGAGGACCGGGGAGCTGTTTTTT	TRBV5-1	TRBJ2-2	.	.